The clone carrying this TCR beta chain was seen more than once but under ten times. What it binds is unknown. The sample originates from a study of T cells after yellow fever vaccination. The study, taken as a whole, reports: Relatively few clonotypes were ones that appeared in both CD4 and CD8 compartments.

The study made its TCR cDNA through 5'RACE template switching. That step introduced a universal primer site along with UMIs. TCRdb independently ran MiXCR on the 5' RACE reads; one entry per CDR3 protein. The sample carries hundreds of thousands of distinct CDR3 sequences, about 6% recorded once. Sample: PBMCs, taken 5 days after the yellow fever booster vaccination. The clonotype was recovered from a man aged 25 to 40 who received the YFV17D yellow fever vaccine.

The chain's CDR3 is CASSFDRNYYEQYF. The CDR3 region has the DNA TGTGCCAGCAGCTTTGACAGGAACTACTACGAGCAGTACTTC. The chain is built from TRBV7-2 and TRBJ2-7, with a possible D match to TRBD1 (6 bases). Trimming took off 3 bases at V and 3 bases at J, with 12 bases between the two ends. The length of the CDR3 is 14 residues. CDR1 and CDR2 from the germline V gene are SGHTA and FQGNSA. Variable domain in full (rest from reference TRBV7-2 and TRBJ2-7): GAGVSQSPSNKVTEKGKDVELRCDPISGHTALYWYRQSLGQGLEFLIYFQGNSAPDKSGLPSDRFSAERTGGSVSTLTIQRTQQEDSAVYLCASSFDRNYYEQYFGPGTRLTVT.